The 14 T cell receptor beta chains given below trace back to one sample, sequenced in a study of OX40 agonist ivuxolimab in advanced cancers. TCRdb's table, derived via immunoSEQ multiplex PCR, lists solely in-frame clones and lacks some. The sample shows 10,000 to 13,000 clones, roughly 70% of them seen only once. The sample in question was CD4+ or CD8+ T cells sorted from blood, obtained in a trial of the OX40 agonist ivuxolimab. Every receptor here comes from an adult with an advanced solid tumor such as melanoma, head and neck, liver or kidney cancer.

V is TRBV7-9 and J is TRBJ2-7; maybe TRBD2 (6 bases). CDR1 and CDR2 (germline): SEHNR, FQNEAQ (reference sequence). V dropped 4 bases and J dropped 4 bases, with 11 bases sitting between them. The length of the CDR3 is 13 residues. CDR3 nucleotide sequence: TGTGCCAGCAGCTCCGCGGGGTTATACGAGCAGTACTTC. Translated: CASSSAGLYEQYF. The complete variable domain, with remaining parts taken from reference TRBV7-9 and TRBJ2-7, reads DTGVSQNPRHKITKRGQNVTFRCDPISEHNRLYWYRQTLGQGPEFLTYFQNEAQLEKSRLLSDRFSAERPKGSFSTLEIQRTEQGDSAMYLCASSSAGLYEQYFGPGTRLTVT.

The chain couples TRBV27 to TRBJ1-5; D perhaps matches TRBD1 (5 bases). The germline V gene encodes CDR1 MNHEY and CDR2 SMNVEV (reference sequence). The V gene lost 4 bases and the J gene lost 7 bases, with 17 bases spanning the gap. The CDR3 runs 15 residues. CDR3 protein: CASSSLGGSNQPQHF. CDR3 in DNA: TGTGCCAGCAGTTCCCTCGGGGGTTCTAACCAGCCCCAGCATTTT.

This clone was recorded once. V is TRBV5-4 and J is TRBJ1-1; tentative D call: TRBD1 (5 bases). V dropped 3 bases and J dropped 0 bases, with 18 bases sitting between them. This CDR3 has 17 residues. CDR1 SGHNT and CDR2 YYREEE come from the germline V gene (reference sequence). CDR3 sequence (DNA): TGTGCCAGCAGCTCTCCGATCCAAGGCAGGGTGAACACTGAAGCTTTCTTT. Protein: CASSSPIQGRVNTEAFF.

This clone was recorded a few times. The CDR3 reads CAWSITGDTEAFF. The CDR3 DNA is TGTGCCTGGAGTATTACAGGGGATACTGAAGCTTTCTTT. V usage is TRBV30 and J usage is TRBJ1-1; TRBD1 aligns across 7 bases. The CDR3 has 13 amino acids. Germline CDR1 is GTSNPN and CDR2 is SVGIG (reference sequence). The V segment lost 2 bases and the J segment 5 bases; nucleotides outside the gene matches: 5.

The CDR3 DNA sequence: TGTGCCAGTAGTATAGTCCCGACAGGGGCTGCTGAAGCTTTCTTT. This sequence encodes CASSIVPTGAAEAFF. This chain links TRBV19 with TRBJ1-1; TRBD1 agrees at 8 bases. There are 15 residues in the CDR3. J lost 6 bases, V lost 1 base, and 7 bases had no gene match. CDR1 LNHDA and CDR2 SQIVND come from the germline V gene (reference sequence).

The gene calls are TRBV19 and TRBJ1-5, with TRBD1 matching 10 bases. Germline CDR1 LNHDA, CDR2 SQIVND (reference sequence). CDR3 length: 17 residues. The V segment lost 8 bases and the J segment 0 bases; nucleotides outside the gene matches: 10. The CDR3 spells CASQRDRGTHSNQPQHF. DNA of the CDR3: TGTGCCAGTCAACGGGACAGGGGAACCCATAGCAATCAGCCCCAGCATTTT.

Here the CDR3 reads CATSRDPPVEDTEAFF. For the CDR3, the DNA is TGTGCCACCAGCAGAGATCCCCCCGTTGAAGACACTGAAGCTTTCTTT. The chain employs TRBV15 and TRBJ1-1; D unresolved. CDR3 length equals 16 residues. Germline V gene lookup returns CDR1 LNHNV and CDR2 YYDKDF (reference sequence). Trimming left V 0 bases short and J 3 bases short, with 14 bases between.

V and J are TRBV28 and TRBJ1-2; D perhaps matches TRBD1 (5 bases). Trimming took 7 bases from V and 8 from J, leaving 17 bases between them. The CDR3 length is 13 residues. Germline assignment: CDR1 MDHEN and CDR2 SYDVKM. CDR3 loop: CASNRDPWEGYTF. CDR3 DNA: TGTGCCAGCAACCGGGACCCTTGGGAGGGCTACACCTTC.

The chain employs TRBV12-5 and TRBJ1-1; TRBD1 matches at 7 bases. The trim removed 1 base at V and 3 bases at J, leaving 11 bases unmatched. Per the germline V gene, CDR1 is LGHNT and CDR2 is FRNRAP. This CDR3 has 17 residues. This CDR3 is CASGLGRYRGRDTEAFF. As DNA, the CDR3 is TGTGCTAGTGGTTTGGGAAGGTACAGGGGTAGGGACACTGAAGCTTTCTTT.

The gene calls are TRBV19 and TRBJ2-2, with a weak D call TRBD2 (6 bases). CDR1 and CDR2 from the germline V gene are LNHDA and SQIVND (reference sequence). The CDR3 is made up of 15 amino acids. Deletions cut 7 bases from V and 1 base from J, with 13 bases between. The CDR3: CASTRWGGNTGELFF. The CDR3 DNA reads as TGTGCCAGTACCCGTTGGGGAGGGAACACCGGGGAGCTGTTTTTT. Full variable domain (outside the CDR3, taken from reference TRBV19 and TRBJ2-2): DGGITQSPKYLFRKEGQNVTLSCEQNLNHDAMYWYRQDPGQGLRLIYYSQIVNDFQKGDIAEGYSVSREKKESFPLTVTSAQKNPTAFYLCASTRWGGNTGELFFGEGSRLTVL.

This clone was found a few times. The chain joins TRBV27 to TRBJ2-2; 13 bases agree with TRBD2. This CDR3 has 18 amino acids. Germline loops: CDR1 MNHEY, CDR2 SMNVEV (reference sequence). The junction had 9 bases not matched to a gene; V was cut back by 4 bases and J by 4 bases. CDR3 DNA: TGTGCCAGCAGTTCAGATGGGACTAGCGGGGATGGCACCGGGGAGCTGTTTTTT. Translating gives CASSSDGTSGDGTGELFF.

This rearrangement joins TRBV9 to TRBJ2-5, with D possibly being TRBD2 (7 bases). Germline V gene sequence: CDR1 SGDLS, CDR2 YYNGEE. Trimming pared 0 bases from V and 5 bases from J, leaving 20 bases between. The CDR3 runs 17 residues. Here the CDR3 DNA reads TGTGCCAGCAGCGTAGAAGGGTGGACAGCGGGGTTGGAGACCCAGTACTTC. Translated, it gives CASSVEGWTAGLETQYF.

The rearrangement links TRBV29-1 to TRBJ1-2; 9 bases match TRBD1. The CDR3 loop spans 15 amino acids. After removal of 6 bases from V and 3 bases from J, the junction contained 11 bases not matched to a gene. Per the germline V gene, CDR1 is SQVTM and CDR2 is ANQGSEA. CDR3 loop: CSVHKGTGFDYGYTF. The CDR3 DNA reads TGCAGCGTACACAAGGGGACAGGGTTCGACTATGGCTACACCTTC.

This sequence joins TRBV13 and TRBJ1-4, with 7 bases identical to TRBD1. The CDR3 sequence is 15 residues long. V dropped 4 bases and J dropped 5; count of bases not matched to a gene: 7. Germline-derived CDR1 and CDR2 are PRHDT and FYEKMQ (reference sequence). The CDR3 nucleotides are TGTGCCAGCAGCTCCCCAGGGGGAGAAAATGAAAAACTGTTTTTT. As protein: CASSSPGGENEKLFF.